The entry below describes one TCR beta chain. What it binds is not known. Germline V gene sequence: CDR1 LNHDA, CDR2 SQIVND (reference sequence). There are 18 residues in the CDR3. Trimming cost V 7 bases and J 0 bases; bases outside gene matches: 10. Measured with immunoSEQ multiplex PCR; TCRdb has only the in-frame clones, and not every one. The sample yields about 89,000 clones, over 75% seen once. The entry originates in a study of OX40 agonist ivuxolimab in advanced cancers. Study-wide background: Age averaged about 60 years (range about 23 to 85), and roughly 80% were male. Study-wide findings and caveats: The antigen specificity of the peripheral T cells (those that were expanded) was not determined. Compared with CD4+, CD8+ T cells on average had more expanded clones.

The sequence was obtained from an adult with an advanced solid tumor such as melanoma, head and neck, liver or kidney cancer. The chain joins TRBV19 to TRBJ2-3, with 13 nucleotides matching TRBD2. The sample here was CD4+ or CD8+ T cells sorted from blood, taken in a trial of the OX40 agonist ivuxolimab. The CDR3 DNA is TGTGCCAGTACCTCCGGGACTAGCGGGGACCGAAGCACAGATACGCAGTATTTT. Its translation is CASTSGTSGDRSTDTQYF. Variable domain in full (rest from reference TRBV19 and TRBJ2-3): DGGITQSPKYLFRKEGQNVTLSCEQNLNHDAMYWYRQDPGQGLRLIYYSQIVNDFQKGDIAEGYSVSREKKESFPLTVTSAQKNPTAFYLCASTSGTSGDRSTDTQYFGPGTRLTVL.